The 23 T cell receptor beta chains in this list originate from one sample, sequenced in a study of early T cells in non-severe SARS-CoV-2 infection. TCRdb recomputed calls from the 5' RACE reads with MiXCR, one row per CDR3 protein. The table records some 75,000 distinct CDR3 sequences, about an eighth of them present only once. The material sequenced was whole blood. All receptors come from an adult who was a healthcare worker with PCR-confirmed SARS-CoV-2 infection or an uninfected control (not recorded which).

Notes on this clonotype: Relative to the germline gene, one junction end is altered; a read error may explain this. The chain links TRBV11-2 to TRBJ2-7; the D gene could be TRBD1 or TRBD2 (5 bases each). Looked up from germline, CDR1 is SGHAT and CDR2 is FQNNGV. The CDR3 has 13 amino acids. As DNA, the CDR3 is TGTACCAGCATGGGACGGTCCTCCTACGAGCAGTACTTC. Translating gives CTSMGRSSYEQYF.

This clonotype has only a few counts. This chain connects TRBV10-3 to TRBJ1-1; no definite D call. The CDR3 has 13 amino acids. Per the germline V gene, CDR1 is ENHRY and CDR2 is SYGVKD. The V gene lost 5 bases and the J gene lost 4 bases, with 11 bases spanning the gap. For the CDR3, the DNA is TGTGCCATCAGTTCCTTGGGAGGCACTGAAGCTTTCTTT. This encodes CAISSLGGTEAFF.

Turning to this clonotype: The junction shows a germline mismatch at one end, possibly a read error. CDR3 loop: CASSLAGGPFEQFF. DNA for the CDR3: TGTGCCAGCAGCCTAGCGGGGGGGCCCTTCGAGCAGTTCTTC. The chain carries TRBV7-2 and TRBJ2-1; the match to TRBD2 covers 12 bases. Looked up from germline, CDR1 is SGHTA and CDR2 is FQGNSA. The CDR3 runs 14 residues.

Only a few counts were recorded for this clonotype. This chain uses TRBV30 with TRBJ1-2; a weak D match, TRBD1 (6 bases). The CDR3 loop spans 13 amino acids. V shed 8 bases and J shed 1 base, with 14 bases lying between them. Germline CDR1 and CDR2: GTSNPN and SVGIG (reference sequence). The CDR3 here is CAQNRASNYGYTF. The CDR3 region has the DNA TGTGCCCAAAACAGGGCGAGTAACTATGGCTACACCTTC.

The J gene is TRBJ1-6, the V gene TRBV29-1, with 8 bases identical to TRBD1. This CDR3 is 13 amino acids long. Trimming took 4 bases from V and 8 from J; bases not matched to a gene: 4. The V gene's germline CDR1 is SQVTM and CDR2 ANQGSEA. The CDR3 region is CSVGGTGDSPLHF. CDR3 coding DNA: TGCAGCGTTGGTGGGACAGGCGATTCACCCCTCCACTTT.

The CDR3 spells CASSSPDGGTETQYF. CDR3 nucleotides: TGTGCCAGCAGCTCTCCGGACGGGGGCACAGAGACCCAGTACTTC. The chain is built from TRBV7-6 and TRBJ2-5; perhaps D is TRBD1 or TRBD2 (6 bases each). The CDR3 totals 15 residues. Germline V gives CDR1 SGHVS, CDR2 FNYEAQ. V was clipped by 4 bases and J by 4 bases, with 16 bases between them.

This clonotype was seen a few times. The rearrangement uses TRBV7-2 and TRBJ1-1; D not certain. Trimming cost V 6 bases and J 3 bases, with 11 bases left between them. The CDR3 extends over 13 amino acids. Germline CDR1 and CDR2: SGHTA and FQGNSA. CDR3 amino acids: CASRPTRDTEAFF. The CDR3 DNA sequence: TGTGCCAGCAGACCGACAAGGGACACTGAAGCTTTCTTT.

The genes are TRBV25-1 and TRBJ2-7; 7 bases fit TRBD1. V gave up 8 bases and J gave up 5 bases; unmatched junction bases: 6. Germline V gene lookup returns CDR1 MGHDK and CDR2 SYGVNS. The CDR3 has 12 residues. CDR3 nucleotide sequence: TGTGCCAGCTGGGGAGACAGGGACGAGCAGTACTTC. Protein: CASWGDRDEQYF.

The gene calls are TRBV10-3 and TRBJ2-5; 11 bases agree with TRBD2. The length of the CDR3 is 17 residues. Per germline, CDR1 ENHRY and CDR2 SYGVKD. With V trimmed by 0 bases and J by 1 base, 4 bases remained unmatched. CDR3 bases: TGTGCCATCAGTGAGTCGAAGGGACTAGCGGTCCAAGAGACCCAGTACTTC. Its translation is CAISESKGLAVQETQYF.

This clonotype was recorded many times. V and J are TRBV4-2 and TRBJ2-5; D is possibly TRBD2 (6 bases). Germline V lookup: CDR1 LGHNA, CDR2 YNFKEQ. The CDR3 sequence is 12 residues long. V lost 5 bases and J lost 5, with 9 bases in between. CDR3: CASSATRETQYF. The DNA for the CDR3 is TGTGCCAGCAGCGCGACTAGGGAGACCCAGTACTTC.

The chain employs TRBV11-2 and TRBJ2-7; D gene ambiguous. The CDR3 is 12 amino acids. With 5 bases removed from V and 3 bases from J, the gap between germline ends came to 8 bases. The V gene's germline CDR1 is SGHAT and CDR2 FQNNGV. The CDR3 coding sequence is TGTGCCAGCAGCCCAACCGACTACGAGCAGTACTTC. It is translated as CASSPTDYEQYF.

This sequence joins TRBV20-1 and TRBJ1-6, with 8 bases aligning to TRBD1. The germline gives CDR1 DFQATT, CDR2 SNEGSKA (reference sequence). The CDR3 runs 14 residues. The J segment lost 9 bases and the V segment lost 3 bases, leaving 7 bases of the junction unmatched. CDR3 sequence reads: CSASLVRGRSPLHF. CDR3 nucleotide sequence: TGCAGTGCTAGTTTGGTCAGGGGGCGTTCACCCCTCCACTTT.

In its sample, this clonotype was seen a few times. V is TRBV27 and J is TRBJ2-1; the match to TRBD2 covers 9 bases. The ends lost 2 bases at V and 7 bases at J; junction bases unmatched: 6. The CDR3 is 15 amino acids. Germline-derived CDR1 and CDR2 are MNHEY and SMNVEV (reference sequence). The CDR3 region has the DNA TGTGCCAGCAGTTTAGCGGGGGGGCCGAGGAATGAGCAGTTCTTC. This gives the protein CASSLAGGPRNEQFF.

This clonotype was found a few times. V and J are TRBV20-1 and TRBJ1-3, with D tentatively TRBD1 (5 bases). The CDR3 sequence is 15 residues long. Germline V gene sequence: CDR1 DFQATT, CDR2 SNEGSKA (reference sequence). The ends were cut back, 6 bases at V and 0 bases at J, with 15 bases in the middle. The CDR3 sequence: CSATRDGNSGNTIYF. Here the CDR3 DNA reads TGCAGTGCAACCCGGGACGGCAACTCTGGAAACACCATATATTTT.

The table lists this clonotype with many counts. The chain combines TRBV27 with TRBJ2-1; no clear D. Germline CDR1 reads MNHEY; CDR2 reads SMNVEV (reference sequence). V lost 2 bases, J lost 8 bases, and 22 bases lay in between. The CDR3 spans 17 residues. Here the CDR3 reads CASSLNRYPLAIDEQFF. For the CDR3, the DNA is TGTGCCAGCAGTTTAAATCGGTACCCGCTCGCAATCGATGAGCAGTTCTTC.

This clonotype was recorded a few times. The rearrangement links TRBV5-1 to TRBJ2-1, with unresolved D. The CDR3 is 13 amino acids. Trimming removed 6 bases at V and 7 bases at J, with 14 bases between. Germline V gene lookup returns CDR1 SGHRS and CDR2 YFSETQ. The CDR3 sequence is CASTPVGWNEQFF. CDR3 DNA sequence: TGCGCCAGCACCCCAGTCGGGTGGAATGAGCAGTTCTTC. The full variable domain, its missing parts supplied by reference TRBV5-1 and TRBJ2-1, is KAGVTQTPRYLIKTRGQQVTLSCSPISGHRSVSWYQQTPGQGLQFLFEYFSETQRNKGNFPGRFSGRQFSNSRSEMNVSTLELGDSALYLCASTPVGWNEQFFGPGTRLTVL.

The CDR3 loop reads CAWSGVLANEQYF. CDR3 sequence (DNA): TGTGCCTGGAGTGGTGTTCTGGCGAACGAGCAGTACTTC. The V and J genes are TRBV30 and TRBJ2-7; D is unresolved. Deletions cut 1 base from V and 5 bases from J, with 12 bases between. Germline assignment: CDR1 GTSNPN and CDR2 SVGIG (reference sequence). The CDR3 contains 13 residues. Full variable domain (missing parts from reference TRBV30 and TRBJ2-7): SQTIHQWPATLVQPVGSPLSLECTVEGTSNPNLYWYRQAAGRGLQLLFYSVGIGQISSEVPQNLSASRPQDRQFILSSKKLLLSDSGFYLCAWSGVLANEQYFGPGTRLTVT.

The table lists this clonotype with a few counts. The V and J genes are TRBV20-1 and TRBJ2-3; D call uncertain. This CDR3 has 11 amino acids. Trimming stripped 6 bases from V and 3 bases from J, with 7 bases between. Germline CDR1 and CDR2: DFQATT and SNEGSKA (reference sequence). Here the CDR3 DNA reads TGCAGTGCCCGTCTAACAGATACGCAGTATTTT. It encodes CSARLTDTQYF.

Turning to this clonotype: Given a much more abundant clone one base away, this may be a read error. The chain has TRBV5-4 and TRBJ2-1, with D possibly TRBD2 on 6 matching bases. The CDR3 runs 13 residues. Germline CDR1 SGHNT, CDR2 YYREEE (reference sequence). CDR3 in amino acids: CASSYQTRNERFF. The CDR3, as DNA: TGTGCCAGCAGCTACCAGACTAGGAATGAGCGGTTCTTC.

The chain combines TRBV12-3 or TRBV12-4 with TRBJ2-3; tentatively, D is TRBD1 (6 bases). V was pared by 5 bases and J by 3 bases, with 18 bases between. The CDR3 consists of 16 residues. The CDR3 here is CASSLQGILVTDTQYF. CDR3 DNA: TGTGCCAGCAGTCTACAGGGAATTCTTGTGACAGATACGCAGTATTTT.

The table lists this clonotype with many counts. The chain combines TRBV7-3 with TRBJ1-1; 9 bases are shared with TRBD1. The junction had 9 bases not matched to a gene; V was cut back by 1 base and J by 6 bases. Germline CDR1 is SGHTA and CDR2 is FQGTGA. CDR3 size: 16 residues. The CDR3 sequence is CASSLNRAQGAAEAFF. For the CDR3, the DNA is TGTGCCAGCAGCTTAAACCGAGCACAGGGGGCGGCTGAAGCTTTCTTT.

This clonotype was seen a handful of times. The conserved final phenylalanine or tryptophan is absent from the CDR3, which likely points to a read error. The chain employs TRBV7-6 and TRBJ2-1; 8 bases line up with TRBD1. This CDR3 is 14 amino acids long. V shed 5 bases and J 8 bases; nucleotides not matched to a gene: 8. Germline CDR1 SGHVS, CDR2 FNYEAQ. The CDR3 nucleotides read TGTGCCAGCAGCGCAGCCTCAGGGGGCCATGAGCAGTTCTCC. Protein sequence: CASSAASGGHEQFS.

This clonotype was counted at least ten times. The chain has TRBV20-1 and TRBJ1-1; possibly TRBD1 for D (5 bases). The CDR3 has 16 amino acids. From germline, CDR1 is DFQATT and CDR2 SNEGSKA (reference sequence). V was cut by 0 bases and J by 3 bases, with 17 bases left in between. CDR3 sequence reads: CSARDPRTGQHTEAFF. CDR3 bases: TGCAGTGCTAGAGATCCACGAACAGGTCAGCACACTGAAGCTTTCTTT.